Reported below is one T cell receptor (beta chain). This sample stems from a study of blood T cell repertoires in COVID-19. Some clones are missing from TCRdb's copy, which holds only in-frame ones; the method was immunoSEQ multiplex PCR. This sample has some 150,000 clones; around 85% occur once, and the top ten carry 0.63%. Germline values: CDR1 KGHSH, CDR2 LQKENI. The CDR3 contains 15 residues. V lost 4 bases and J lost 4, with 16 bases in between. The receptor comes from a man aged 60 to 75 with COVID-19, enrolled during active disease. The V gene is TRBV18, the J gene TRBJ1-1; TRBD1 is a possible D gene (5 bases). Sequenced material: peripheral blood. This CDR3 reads CASSLDAGPRTEAFF. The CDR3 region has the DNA TGTGCCAGCTCACTCGATGCAGGGCCACGCACTGAAGCTTTCTTT.